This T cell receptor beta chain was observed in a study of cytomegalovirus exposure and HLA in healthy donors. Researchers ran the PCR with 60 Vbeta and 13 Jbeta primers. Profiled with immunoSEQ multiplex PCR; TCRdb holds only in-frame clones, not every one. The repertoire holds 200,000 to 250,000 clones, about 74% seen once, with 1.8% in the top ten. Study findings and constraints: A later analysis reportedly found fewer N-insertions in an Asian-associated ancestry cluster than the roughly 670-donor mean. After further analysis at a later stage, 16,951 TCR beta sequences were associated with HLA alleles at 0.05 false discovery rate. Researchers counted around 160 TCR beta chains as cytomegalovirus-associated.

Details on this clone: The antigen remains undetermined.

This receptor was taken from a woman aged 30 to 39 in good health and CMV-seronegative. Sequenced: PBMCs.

The CDR3 DNA is TGTGCCAGCAGTCCCGGGACAGGGGAATCACAGCCCCAGCATTTT. As protein: CASSPGTGESQPQHF. V usage is TRBV6-5 and J usage is TRBJ1-5; 10 nucleotides match TRBD1. Trimming removed 5 bases from V and 7 bases from J; junction bases left unmatched: 8. Germline CDR1 MNHEY, CDR2 SVGAGI. The CDR3 covers 15 residues.